This T cell receptor beta chain is drawn from a study of blood T cell repertoires in COVID-19 (dated by TCRdb to the early 2020s). Study-level background: Collaborator samples came from the United States, Italy and Spain and covered acute and convalescent phases of COVID-19. A de-identified subject ID, COVID-19 status, age in years and sex were almost always included in the sample metadata. The samples were drawn from two sources: the first 160 participants of the ongoing ImmuneRACE study, and 1,200 or so subjects contributed by 6 global collaborators. HLA class I and class II types, where available, came from metadata supplied by the sample provider rather than from assay-based typing. The repertoires were made available in a free public database intended to serve as a resource for research on the immune response to SARS-CoV-2. Deeply sampled blood TCRbeta repertoires from subjects exposed to, actively infected with, or recovered from COVID-19 were included in the dataset. The prospective study material was composed of cDNA or gDNA derived from T cells, B-cell-depleted T cells, or PBMCs. On the study overall, not on this receptor specifically: The amount of clinical and demographic metadata varied by source and participant and was provided uncurated.

The immunoSEQ Assay, a bias-controlled multiplex PCR, was used to amplify TCRbeta CDR3 regions from genomic DNA. In the authors' own workflow: Within the assay, amplification of reference gene primers was used to estimate how many nucleated cells each sample contained. To quantify the absolute abundance of each unique TCRbeta CDR3 rearrangement, sequence reads were collapsed and filtered. Productive Simpson clonality was computed per sample as the square root of Simpson's diversity index over productive rearrangements. In its TCRdb copy, this immuneACCESS table keeps in-frame sequences only and misses some clones. Where compared with another copy, unresolved V genes explain less than half of these, and the others have no known cause. D and trimming were read from the DNA, whereas the V and J calls and clone size are those reported in that table. The sample table lists some 100,000 clones, around 87% of them with a count of one. The ten most abundant clones make up 11% of the sample.

Each collaborating institution followed its own protocols to collect whole blood in K2EDTA tubes. Collaborator samples were shipped for TCRbeta analysis as frozen whole blood, isolated PBMCs, or DNA extracted from either sample type. As concerns this clone: The antigen it recognizes is unknown. Base qualities are missing; no much larger clone stands one base away.

The CDR3 numbers 14 residues from cysteine through phenylalanine. Only CDR3 DNA is held: 42 bases, read in frame from base 1. Relative to germline, V is missing 2 bases and J is missing 5 bases, with 3 bases of the junction outside any gene match. CDR1 and CDR2 are read off the germline V gene as SGHRS and YFSETQ. Recombination linked TRBV5-1 to TRBJ2-1, and 8 bases in between align with TRBD2. This TCR was recovered from a woman in her twenties or thirties with acute or convalescent COVID-19. The sequenced sample consisted of peripheral blood. The CDR3 is CASSFVLADNEQFF. Read as DNA, the sequence is TGCGCCAGCAGCTTCGTACTAGCGGACAATGAGCAGTTCTTC. Full variable domain (CDR3 extended with the reference TRBV5-1 and TRBJ2-1 proteins): KAGVTQTPRYLIKTRGQQVTLSCSPISGHRSVSWYQQTPGQGLQFLFEYFSETQRNKGNFPGRFSGRQFSNSRSEMNVSTLELGDSALYLCASSFVLADNEQFFGPGTRLTVL.